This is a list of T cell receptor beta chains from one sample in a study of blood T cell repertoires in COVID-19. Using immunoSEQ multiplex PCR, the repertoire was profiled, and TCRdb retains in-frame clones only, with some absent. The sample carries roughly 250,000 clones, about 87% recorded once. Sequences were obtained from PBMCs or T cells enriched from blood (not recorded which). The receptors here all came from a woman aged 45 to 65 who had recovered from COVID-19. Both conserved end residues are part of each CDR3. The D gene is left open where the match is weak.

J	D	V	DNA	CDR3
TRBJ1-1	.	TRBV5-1	TGCGCCAGCAGCCAACAGATCCCGGGAGGCACTGAAGCTTTCTTT	CASSQQIPGGTEAFF
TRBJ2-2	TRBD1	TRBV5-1	TGCGCCAGCAGCTTGGGGCCGGGACAGGGAGACACCGGGGAGCTGTTTTTT	CASSLGPGQGDTGELFF
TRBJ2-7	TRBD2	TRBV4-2	TGTGCCAGCAGCCAAGAAATGTTAGAGGGAGGGCCCTACGAGCAGTACTTC	CASSQEMLEGGPYEQYF
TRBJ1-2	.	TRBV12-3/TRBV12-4	TGTGCCAGCAGCCTAGGGGTCGGCTACACCTTC	CASSLGVGYTF
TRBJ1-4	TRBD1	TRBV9	TGTGCCAGCAGCGGGGGACAGGGGCTTAATGAAAAACTGTTTTTT	CASSGGQGLNEKLFF
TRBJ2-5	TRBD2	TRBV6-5	TGTGCCAGCCGAACTAGCGGGATCCAAGAGACCCAGTACTTC	CASRTSGIQETQYF
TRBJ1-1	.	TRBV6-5	TGTGCCAGCAGTTACTCGAGGGCCGTTGGCACTGAAGCTTTCTTT	CASSYSRAVGTEAFF
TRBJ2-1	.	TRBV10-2	TGCGCCAGCAGTGAATTATCGAATGAGCAGTTCTTC	CASSELSNEQFF
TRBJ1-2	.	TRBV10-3	TGTGCCATCAGTGAGTCTTTAGTCGAGGGTGACCTATATGGCTACACCTTC	CAISESLVEGDLYGYTF
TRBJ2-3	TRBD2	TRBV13	TGTGCCAGCAGCTTAGGCCCGCCGGGAGGGCCTGTTGATACGCAGTATTTT	CASSLGPPGGPVDTQYF
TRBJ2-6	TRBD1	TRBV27	TGTGCCAGCAAGCGACACACAGGGGCTGGGGCCAACGTCCTGACTTTC	CASKRHTGAGANVLTF
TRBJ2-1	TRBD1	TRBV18	TGTGCCAGCTCACCGGGACAGGGGGCGGTGAATGAGCAGTTCTTC	CASSPGQGAVNEQFF
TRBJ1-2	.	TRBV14	TGTGCCAGCAGCCCAACTCTACAGGGACTACCCTATGGCTACACCTTC	CASSPTLQGLPYGYTF
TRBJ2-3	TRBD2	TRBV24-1	TGTGCCACCAGTGATCCCGGGACTAGCGGCACAGATACGCAGTATTTT	CATSDPGTSGTDTQYF
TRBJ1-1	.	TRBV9	TGTGCCAGCAGCGTGGAGCAGACGAACACTGAAGCTTTCTTT	CASSVEQTNTEAFF